This is a list of T cell receptor beta chains from one sample in a study of blood T cell repertoires in COVID-19. Produced via immunoSEQ multiplex PCR; TCRdb's table is partial and in-frame only. The sample lists tens of thousands of clones; 88% were seen once. Sequenced material: peripheral blood. These receptors were collected from a human donor in a cohort sampled during active COVID-19. Both conserved end residues are trimmed from each CDR3.

j_gene | v_gene | CDR3aa
TRBJ1-2 | TRBV27 | ASSLSQNHGYT
TRBJ2-1 | TRBV4-1 | ASSTGGGRAIRSEQF
TRBJ1-5 | TRBV30 | AWSDGIDQPQH
TRBJ1-6 | TRBV30 | AWSPKTGLSPLH
TRBJ2-5 | TRBV19 | ASSSGTSGSEVIQY
TRBJ1-5 | TRBV10-3 | AISPTGGRQPQH
TRBJ2-6 | TRBV28 | ASSLGGVSFNSPGANVLT
TRBJ2-3 | TRBV19 | ASSRLAGTDTQY
TRBJ2-2 | TRBV20-1 | SASRGGLNGELF
TRBJ2-3 | TRBV3-1/TRBV3-2 | ASTGGGDTQY
TRBJ2-2 | TRBV11-2 | ASSLVPARGSTGELF
TRBJ2-7 | TRBV6-6 | ASSSTLGYEQY
TRBJ1-1 | TRBV12-3/TRBV12-4 | ASSLDRATEAF
TRBJ2-3 | TRBV6-4 | ASSDSGTGIDTQY
TRBJ2-3 | TRBV27 | ASSSWTSRSTTDTQY
TRBJ1-4 | TRBV6-6 | ASLGLKLF
TRBJ1-2 | TRBV4-1 | ASSPGTGHGYT
TRBJ2-2 | TRBV19 | ASSMGQGATGELF
TRBJ2-5 | TRBV12-5 | ASGLARPSGQETQY
TRBJ1-2 | TRBV6-6 | ASSYSNDGYT
TRBJ2-7 | TRBV4-1 | ASSRASAYEQY
TRBJ2-7 | TRBV11-3 | ASSKRGAGNLYEQY
TRBJ1-5 | TRBV27 | ASKGARNQPQH
TRBJ2-3 | TRBV7-2 | ASSLRISRGGTDTQY
TRBJ1-5 | TRBV28 | ASRADQPQH
TRBJ2-7 | TRBV28 | ASSRPGLAGRPEQY
TRBJ2-1 | TRBV2 | ASSEDRASYNEQF
TRBJ2-7 | TRBV6-1 | ASSEAFYRDYYEQY
TRBJ1-2 | TRBV28 | ASRRIRGASYGYT
TRBJ2-3 | TRBV6-5 | ASSGTSGTTDTQY
TRBJ2-2 | TRBV25-1 | ASTGTPNTGELF
TRBJ2-5 | TRBV15 | ATSRARIGGETQY
TRBJ2-7 | TRBV2 | ASSTQATYEQY
TRBJ1-4 | TRBV5-8 | ASSLGQGRTNEKLF
TRBJ2-1 | TRBV12-3/TRBV12-4 | ASSLRFNEQF
TRBJ1-2 | TRBV27 | ASNHFPGQERRANYGYT
TRBJ2-7 | TRBV21-1 | ASSKEEQGRPYEQY
TRBJ2-7 | TRBV5-1 | ASSASGTGLGEQY
TRBJ1-2 | TRBV21-1 | ASSRGTPPSYGYT
TRBJ1-3 | TRBV7-9 | ASSSHRVTGNTIY
TRBJ1-1 | TRBV7-9 | ASSPRQGSTEAF
TRBJ2-5 | TRBV11-1 | ASSLPQGRETQY
TRBJ1-1 | TRBV10-2 | ASSGSGTEAF
TRBJ2-7 | TRBV9 | ASSVDSGRLEQY
TRBJ1-5 | TRBV6-5 | ASSYAGSNQPQH
TRBJ2-7 | TRBV12-5 | ASAGPGIHEQY
TRBJ1-1 | TRBV5-1 | ASSVGQANTEAF
TRBJ1-3 | TRBV18 | ASSTGEAISGNTIY
TRBJ2-3 | TRBV30 | AWSRLGLSTDTQY
TRBJ2-7 | TRBV6-6 | ASSSTSGNDEQY
TRBJ1-1 | TRBV30 | AWSVTGTGVGTEAF
TRBJ2-3 | TRBV30 | AWSYTQY